A single sample is the source of the 25 T cell receptor beta chains below, sequenced in a study of response to subunit inactivated influenza vaccine. TCRdb ran MiXCR on the RT-PCR reads and lists one entry per CDR3 protein. Of hundreds of thousands of distinct CDR3 sequences listed, 12% to 15% are singletons. The starting material was PBMCs from blood, obtained roughly 15 days before vaccination. The receptors here all came from a man in his fifties who received an inactivated influenza vaccine.

The chain carries TRBV12-5 and TRBJ2-5; D unresolved. The CDR3 is 15 amino acids. V lost 5 bases and J lost 7, with 20 bases in between. In germline, CDR1 is LGHNT, CDR2 FRNRAP. The CDR3 loop is CASGRTPGLDGTQYF. The CDR3 coding sequence is TGTGCTAGTGGTCGAACCCCAGGCTTAGATGGGACCCAGTACTTC.

This clonotype was seen more than once but under ten times. The chain joins TRBV6-4 to TRBJ2-3; D possibly corresponds to TRBD2 (6 bases). The CDR3 spans 14 residues. Trimming removed 3 bases at V and 14 bases at J, with 21 bases between. The V gene's germline CDR1 is MRHNA and CDR2 SNTAGT. CDR3 nucleotide sequence: TGTGCCAGCAGTGAAGCTGATCGGCGGGGCCGCCTGTATTTT. This encodes CASSEADRRGRLYF.

This clonotype was seen a handful of times. V is TRBV7-2 and J is TRBJ2-4; a weak D match, TRBD2 (7 bases). V was shortened by 2 bases and J by 9 bases, with 14 bases between the two germline ends. CDR3 length: 14 residues. The germline V gene encodes CDR1 SGHTA and CDR2 FQGNSA. The CDR3: CASSLWGGNSIQYF. CDR3 DNA sequence: TGTGCCAGCAGCTTATGGGGGGGCAATAGCATTCAGTACTTC.

This clonotype was recorded at least ten times. The chain has TRBV7-9 and TRBJ2-7; 7 nucleotides line up with TRBD1. The germline V gene has CDR1 SEHNR and CDR2 FQNEAQ (reference sequence). The CDR3 sequence is 14 residues long. Trimming removed 1 base from V and 3 bases from J; junction bases left unmatched: 3. CDR3 DNA sequence: TGTGCCAGCAGCTTAGGACAGGGTTTCTACGAGCAGTACTTC. It is translated as CASSLGQGFYEQYF.

About this clonotype: A clone one base away is much larger, so this may be a read error. The V gene is TRBV24-1, the J gene TRBJ2-5; tentatively, D is TRBD1 (6 bases). The CDR3 runs 16 residues. Germline CDR1 reads KGHDR; CDR2 reads SFDVKD. Trimming stripped 2 bases from V and 5 bases from J, with 17 bases between. The CDR3 reads CATSDSPGHGLETQYF. In DNA, the CDR3 is TGTGCCACCAGTGATTCACCGGGACATGGGTTGGAGACCCAGTACTTC.

CDR3 region: CASRDRGENTEAFF. For the CDR3, the DNA is TGTGCCAGTAGGGACAGAGGGGAGAACACTGAAGCTTTCTTT. The rearrangement joins TRBV19 to TRBJ1-1, with a weak D call TRBD1 (6 bases). V dropped 6 bases and J dropped 1 base, with 12 bases sitting between them. The CDR3 length is 14 residues. Looked up from germline, CDR1 is LNHDA and CDR2 is SQIVND (reference sequence).

The table lists this clonotype with a few counts. The gene calls are TRBV6-6 and TRBJ1-6; 7 nucleotides line up with TRBD1. CDR1 is MNHNY and CDR2 is SVGAGI in the germline V gene (reference sequence). J was trimmed by 7 bases and V by 3 bases; bases with no gene match: 9. This CDR3 has 16 amino acids. CDR3 residues: CASSYYRQGQNSPLHF. CDR3 bases: TGTGCCAGCAGTTATTACCGACAGGGCCAGAATTCACCCCTCCACTTT.

The chain employs TRBV4-3 and TRBJ2-2, with TRBD1 matching over 7 bases. Germline trimming cut 4 bases from V and 6 bases from J; bases unmatched to any gene: 8. Germline assignment: CDR1 LGHNA and CDR2 YSLEER. The CDR3 loop spans 15 amino acids. The CDR3 protein is CASSPRDRGPGELFF. As DNA, the CDR3 is TGCGCCAGCAGCCCCCGGGACAGAGGACCCGGGGAGCTGTTTTTT.

This clonotype was observed many times. The V and J genes are TRBV6-2 or TRBV6-3 and TRBJ2-5; D remains unclear. The germline V and J ends were trimmed by 8 bases and 5 bases, with 15 bases remaining between them. This CDR3 has 13 amino acids. CDR1 is MNHEY, CDR2 SVGEGT, per germline. Here the CDR3 reads CASGGIWLETQYF. CDR3 bases: TGTGCCAGCGGTGGGATCTGGCTGGAGACCCAGTACTTC.

The table lists this clonotype with a few counts. The chain joins TRBV20-1 to TRBJ1-1; D unresolved. From germline, CDR1 is DFQATT and CDR2 SNEGSKA (reference sequence). V gave up 2 bases and J gave up 1 base, with 17 bases separating them. CDR3 length equals 16 residues. CDR3 protein: CSARTGRLSGNTEAFF. The CDR3 DNA reads TGCAGTGCTAGAACCGGGAGACTTTCGGGGAACACTGAAGCTTTCTTT.

J is TRBJ2-2 and V is TRBV3-1; D may match TRBD1 or TRBD2 (5 bases each). CDR3 length equals 16 residues. Germline V gene lookup returns CDR1 LGHDT and CDR2 YNNKEL (reference sequence). The V end lost 4 bases, the J end lost 0 bases, and 12 bases lay between the germline ends. The CDR3 coding sequence is TGTGCCAGCAGCCTGGTGGGACGGACGAACACCGGGGAGCTGTTTTTT. This gives the protein CASSLVGRTNTGELFF.

The chain combines TRBV11-2 with TRBJ2-1; the D gene is possibly TRBD2 (6 bases). Germline loops: CDR1 SGHAT, CDR2 FQNNGV. The V end was cut by 2 bases, the J end by 1 base, with 9 bases between. This CDR3 comprises 15 residues. As DNA, the CDR3 is TGTGCCAGCAGCTTAACTCGGGGGTCCTACAATGAGCAGTTCTTC. This encodes CASSLTRGSYNEQFF.

This clonotype was recorded a few times. The chain has TRBV15 and TRBJ2-5; D gene unclear. The V end was cut by 0 bases, the J end by 5 bases, with 13 bases between. Germline-derived CDR1 and CDR2 are LNHNV and YYDKDF (reference sequence). This CDR3 comprises 15 residues. The DNA for the CDR3 is TGTGCCACCAGCAGAGATTTTACTGGTGTGGAGACCCAGTACTTC. This gives the protein CATSRDFTGVETQYF.

This clonotype was seen only a few times. The V call is TRBV4-2, the J call TRBJ1-1, with D perhaps TRBD1 (6 bases). Trimming took off 3 bases at V and 0 bases at J, with 11 bases between the two ends. The CDR3 is 15 residues long. Germline V CDR1 and CDR2: LGHNA, YNFKEQ. In DNA form, the CDR3 reads TGTGCCAGCAGCCATGCGGACAGAATGAACACTGAAGCTTTCTTT. Protein sequence: CASSHADRMNTEAFF.

The chain links TRBV20-1 to TRBJ2-1; tentatively, D is TRBD2 (6 bases). The V gene's germline CDR1 is DFQATT and CDR2 SNEGSKA (reference sequence). V was pared by 6 bases and J by 7 bases, with 19 bases between. The CDR3 is 14 residues long. In DNA form, the CDR3 reads TGCAGTGCAGCCGGGAGTAGGGCTCCAAATGAGCAGTTCTTC. Protein sequence: CSAAGSRAPNEQFF.

The chain combines TRBV5-6 with TRBJ2-7; D is tentatively TRBD1 or TRBD2 (6 bases each). The CDR3 loop spans 16 amino acids. From germline, CDR1 is SGHDT and CDR2 YYEEEE. The V end was cut by 3 bases, the J end by 3 bases, with 19 bases between. The CDR3 sequence is CASSWGASGASYEQYF. The CDR3 coding sequence is TGTGCCAGCAGCTGGGGGGCGTCGGGGGCCAGCTACGAGCAGTACTTC.

Only a few counts were recorded for this clonotype. The rearrangement links TRBV14 to TRBJ2-7; D call uncertain. Germline CDR1 reads SGHDN; CDR2 reads FVKESK. The V end lost 2 bases, the J end lost 7 bases, and 18 bases lay between the germline ends. The CDR3 contains 15 residues. CDR3 sequence: CASSQSRTGLGEQYF. CDR3 sequence (DNA): TGTGCCAGCAGCCAATCGAGGACGGGCTTGGGTGAGCAGTACTTC.

In DNA form, the CDR3 reads TGTGCCACCAACCATAGACACTCACCCTACGAGCAGTACTTC. It encodes CATNHRHSPYEQYF. The chain has TRBV15 and TRBJ2-7; D remains unclear. Trimming cost V 7 bases and J 2 bases, with 15 bases left between them. The germline V gene encodes CDR1 LNHNV and CDR2 YYDKDF (reference sequence). CDR3 size: 14 residues.

This chain links TRBV5-1 with TRBJ2-3; 12 bases are shared with TRBD2. CDR1 and CDR2 from the germline V gene are SGHRS and YFSETQ. V lost 1 base and J lost 6; bases outside the gene matches: 12. The CDR3 totals 18 residues. This CDR3 reads CASSLLGPSGGAVDTQYF. Written as DNA, the CDR3 is TGCGCCAGCAGCTTGCTTGGTCCTAGCGGGGGGGCCGTTGATACGCAGTATTTT.

The chain is built from TRBV4-3 and TRBJ2-3; no clear D. Trimming left V 2 bases short and J 5 bases short, with 8 bases between. The length of the CDR3 is 13 residues. Germline loops: CDR1 LGHNA, CDR2 YSLEER. The CDR3 DNA reads as TGCGCCAGCAGCCAACGCGAGGAAGATACGCAGTATTTT. This codes for CASSQREEDTQYF.

In its sample, this clonotype was seen many times. V is TRBV4-3 and J is TRBJ2-7; 8 bases align to TRBD2. V trimming: 2 bases; J trimming: 2 bases; junction bases outside the gene matches: 5. The CDR3 covers 15 residues. Germline V gene data show CDR1 as LGHNA and CDR2 as YSLEER. This chain's CDR3 is CASSQQYGGAYEQYF. The CDR3 DNA is TGCGCCAGCAGCCAACAATACGGGGGGGCCTACGAGCAGTACTTC.

The CDR3 region has the DNA TGCAGCGTTAAAGCGGGGGGGGGGACAGATACGCAGTATTTT. Translated: CSVKAGGGTDTQYF. This chain uses TRBV29-1 with TRBJ2-3; 10 positions agree with TRBD2. The CDR3 has 14 amino acids. J was trimmed by 3 bases and V by 5 bases; bases with no gene match: 5. Germline V CDR1 and CDR2: SQVTM, ANQGSEA.

This chain uses TRBV7-8 with TRBJ2-1; the D is unclear. Germline V CDR1 and CDR2: SGHVS, FQNEAQ. Trimming took off 4 bases at V and 3 bases at J, with 13 bases between the two ends. The CDR3 contains 15 residues. The CDR3 loop reads CASSSKLYGYNEQFF. CDR3 nucleotide sequence: TGTGCCAGCAGCTCCAAGTTATACGGCTACAATGAGCAGTTCTTC.

The genes are TRBV29-1 and TRBJ2-1, with D unresolved. From germline, CDR1 is SQVTM and CDR2 ANQGSEA. This CDR3 region has 14 residues. Trimming removed 4 bases from V and 3 bases from J, with 13 bases in between. The CDR3 here is CSVGNRLNYNEQFF. CDR3 nucleotide sequence: TGCAGCGTTGGCAATAGATTGAACTACAATGAGCAGTTCTTC.

This clonotype was detected a few times. The CDR3 bases are TGTGCCAGCAGCTCTCAGCGGGGGGGCCAGGATACGCAGTATTTT. This codes for CASSSQRGGQDTQYF. The chain joins TRBV11-2 to TRBJ2-3; 10 bases line up with TRBD2. Germline V gene sequence: CDR1 SGHAT, CDR2 FQNNGV. Losses at the gene ends were 4 bases for V and 6 bases for J; bases not matched to a gene: 7. This CDR3 comprises 15 residues.